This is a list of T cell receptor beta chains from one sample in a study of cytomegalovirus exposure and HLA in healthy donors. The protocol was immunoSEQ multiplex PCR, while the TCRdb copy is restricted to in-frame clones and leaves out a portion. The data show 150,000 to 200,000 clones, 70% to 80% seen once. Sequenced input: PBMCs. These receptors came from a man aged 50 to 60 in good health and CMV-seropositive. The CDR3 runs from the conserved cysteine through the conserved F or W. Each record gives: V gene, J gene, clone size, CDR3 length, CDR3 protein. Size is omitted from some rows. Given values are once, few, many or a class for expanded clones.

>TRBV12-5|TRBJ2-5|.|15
CASGPPGTGVETQYF
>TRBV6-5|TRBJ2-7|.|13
CASIGDPQGKQYF
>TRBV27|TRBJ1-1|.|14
CASRFSNRGTEAFF
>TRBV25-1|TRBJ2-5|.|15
CASSDPGQGLETQYF
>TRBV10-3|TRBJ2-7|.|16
CAISENSGGAPYERYF
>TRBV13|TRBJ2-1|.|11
CASSQRNEQFF
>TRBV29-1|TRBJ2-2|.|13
CSGQGLITGELFF
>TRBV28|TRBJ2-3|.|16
CASSLPGRRSTDTQYF
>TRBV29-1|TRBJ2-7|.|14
CSVLTGQPTYEQYF
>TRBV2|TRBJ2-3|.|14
CASTPRGGGDTQYF
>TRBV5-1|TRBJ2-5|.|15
CASSHGRGEQETQYF
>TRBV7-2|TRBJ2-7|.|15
CASSLDGGGMYEQYF
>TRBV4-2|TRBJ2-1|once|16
CASSQDLAGGPLEQFF
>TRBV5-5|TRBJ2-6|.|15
CASSLQASGANVLTF
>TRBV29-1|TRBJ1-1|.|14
CSGGGHRGGTEAFF
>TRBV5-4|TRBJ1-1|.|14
CASSLNGVSAEAFF
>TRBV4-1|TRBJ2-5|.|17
CASSQEGEGSYQETQYF
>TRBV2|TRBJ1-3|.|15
CASSGQGLAGNTIYF
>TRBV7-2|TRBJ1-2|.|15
CASSFGSGGRNGYTF
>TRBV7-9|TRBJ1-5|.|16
CASSSDRAPSNQPQHF
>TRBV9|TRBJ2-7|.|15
CASSGGTANSYEQYF
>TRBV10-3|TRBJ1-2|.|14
CAISGGEINYGYTF
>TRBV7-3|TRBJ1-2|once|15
CASSLGGAANYGYTF
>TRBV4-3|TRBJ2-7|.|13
CASSQDRGYEQYF
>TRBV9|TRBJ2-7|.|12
CASRGTTGEQYF
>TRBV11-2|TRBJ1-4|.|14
CASRVDRGHEKLFF
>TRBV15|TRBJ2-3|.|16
CATSRPSGGVTDTQYF
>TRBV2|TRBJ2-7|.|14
CASRDRVNTYEQYF
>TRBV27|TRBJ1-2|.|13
CATTRGGDYGYTF
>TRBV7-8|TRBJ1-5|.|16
CASSTVKGTGYQPQHF
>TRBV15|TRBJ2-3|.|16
CATSSRTGEGTDTQYF
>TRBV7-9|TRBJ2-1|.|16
CASSPLAGGGNNEQFF
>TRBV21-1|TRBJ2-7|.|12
CAPSRGAYEQYF
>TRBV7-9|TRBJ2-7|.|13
CASSLEGQPEQYF
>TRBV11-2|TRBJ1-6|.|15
CASSLGTGDNSPLHF
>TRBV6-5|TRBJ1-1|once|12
CASSYRTGEAFF
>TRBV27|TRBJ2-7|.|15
CASSSGTGSPYEQYF
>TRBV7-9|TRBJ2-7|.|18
CASSLVFSLGTDSYEQYF
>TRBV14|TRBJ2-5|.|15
CASSHLLAGRETQYF